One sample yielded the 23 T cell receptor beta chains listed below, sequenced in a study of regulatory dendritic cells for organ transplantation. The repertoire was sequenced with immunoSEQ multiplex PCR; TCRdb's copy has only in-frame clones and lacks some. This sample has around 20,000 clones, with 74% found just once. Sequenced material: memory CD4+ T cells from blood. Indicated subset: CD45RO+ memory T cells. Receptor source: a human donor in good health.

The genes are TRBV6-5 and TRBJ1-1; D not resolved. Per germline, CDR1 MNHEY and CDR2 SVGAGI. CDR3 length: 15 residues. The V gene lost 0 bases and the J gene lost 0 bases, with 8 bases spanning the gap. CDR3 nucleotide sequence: TGTGCCAGCAGTTACTCTCCGGGTATGAACACTGAAGCTTTCTTT. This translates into CASSYSPGMNTEAFF.

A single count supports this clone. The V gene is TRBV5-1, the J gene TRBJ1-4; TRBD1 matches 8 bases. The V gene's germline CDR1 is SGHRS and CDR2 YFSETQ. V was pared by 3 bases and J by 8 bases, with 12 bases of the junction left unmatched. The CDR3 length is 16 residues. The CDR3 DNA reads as TGCGCCAGCAGCTCTGCTACGACAGGGGCTACGGAAAAACTGTTTTTT. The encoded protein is CASSSATTGATEKLFF.

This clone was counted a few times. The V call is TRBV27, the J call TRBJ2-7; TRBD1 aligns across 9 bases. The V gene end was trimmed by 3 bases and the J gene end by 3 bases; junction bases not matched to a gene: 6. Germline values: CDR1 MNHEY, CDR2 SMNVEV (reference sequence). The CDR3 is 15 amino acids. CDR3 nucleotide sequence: TGTGCCAGCAGTTTGGGGGACAGGGCTTTCTACGAGCAGTACTTC. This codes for CASSLGDRAFYEQYF.

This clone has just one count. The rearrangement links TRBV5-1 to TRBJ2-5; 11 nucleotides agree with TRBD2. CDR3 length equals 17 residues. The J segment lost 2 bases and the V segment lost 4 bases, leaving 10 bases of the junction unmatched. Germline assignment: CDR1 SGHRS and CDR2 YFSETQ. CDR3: CASSLDGRLAGQETQYF. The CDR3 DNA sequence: TGCGCCAGCAGCCTGGATGGAAGACTAGCGGGACAAGAGACCCAGTACTTC.

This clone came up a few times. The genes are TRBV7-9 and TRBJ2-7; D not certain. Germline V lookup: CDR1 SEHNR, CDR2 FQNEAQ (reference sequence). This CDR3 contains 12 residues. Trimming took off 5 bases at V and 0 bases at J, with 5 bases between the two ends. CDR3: CASSGRSYEQYF. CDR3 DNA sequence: TGTGCCAGCAGCGGGCGCTCCTACGAGCAGTACTTC.

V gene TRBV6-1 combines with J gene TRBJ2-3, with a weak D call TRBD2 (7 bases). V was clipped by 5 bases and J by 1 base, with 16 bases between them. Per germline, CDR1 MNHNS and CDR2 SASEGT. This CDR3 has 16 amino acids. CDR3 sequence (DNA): TGTGCCAGCAGTAAAGGGGGGGAAGCAGGCACAGATACGCAGTATTTT. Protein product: CASSKGGEAGTDTQYF.

CDR3 amino acids: CASRPEAGRNEQFF. CDR3 nucleotides: TGTGCCAGCCGCCCCGAGGCCGGGAGAAATGAGCAGTTCTTC. The chain combines TRBV5-4 with TRBJ2-1; possibly TRBD2 for D (6 bases). From germline, CDR1 is SGHNT and CDR2 YYREEE (reference sequence). The V end was cut by 7 bases, the J end by 7 bases, with 18 bases between. CDR3 length equals 14 residues.

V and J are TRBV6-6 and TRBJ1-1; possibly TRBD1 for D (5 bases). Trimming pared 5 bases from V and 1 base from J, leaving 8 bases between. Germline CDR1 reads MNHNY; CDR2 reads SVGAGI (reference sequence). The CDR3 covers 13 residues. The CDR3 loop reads CASSMDTNTEAFF. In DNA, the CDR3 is TGTGCCAGCAGTATGGACACGAACACTGAAGCTTTCTTT.

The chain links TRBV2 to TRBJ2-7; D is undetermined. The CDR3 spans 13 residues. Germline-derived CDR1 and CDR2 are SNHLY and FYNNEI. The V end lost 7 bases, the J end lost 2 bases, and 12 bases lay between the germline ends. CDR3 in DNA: TGTGCCAGCACCCCGACACAGACCTACGAGCAGTACTTC. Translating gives CASTPTQTYEQYF. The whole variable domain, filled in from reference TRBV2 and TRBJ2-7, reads EPEVTQTPSHQVTQMGQEVILRCVPISNHLYFYWYRQILGQKVEFLVSFYNNEISEKSEIFDDQFSVERPDGSNFTLKIRSTKLEDSAMYFCASTPTQTYEQYFGPGTRLTVT.

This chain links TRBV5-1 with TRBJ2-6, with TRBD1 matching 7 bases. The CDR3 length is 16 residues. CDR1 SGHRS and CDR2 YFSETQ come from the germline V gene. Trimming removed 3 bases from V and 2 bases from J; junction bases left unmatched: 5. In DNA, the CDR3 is TGCGCCAGCAGCTGGAATGGACAGGCTGGGGCCAACGTCCTGACTTTC. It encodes CASSWNGQAGANVLTF.

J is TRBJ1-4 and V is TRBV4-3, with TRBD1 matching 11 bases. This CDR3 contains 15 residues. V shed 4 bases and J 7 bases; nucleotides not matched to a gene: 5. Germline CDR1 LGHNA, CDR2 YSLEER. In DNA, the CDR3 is TGCGCCAGCAGCCCCGTTGGGACAGGGGGTGAAAAACTGTTTTTT. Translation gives CASSPVGTGGEKLFF.

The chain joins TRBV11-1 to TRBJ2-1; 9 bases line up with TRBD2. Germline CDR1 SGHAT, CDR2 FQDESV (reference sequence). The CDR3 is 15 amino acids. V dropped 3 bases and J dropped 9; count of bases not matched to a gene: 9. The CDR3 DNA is TGTGCCAGCAGCTTCTTAACTAGCGGGTCCCCTGAGCAGTTCTTC. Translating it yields CASSFLTSGSPEQFF.

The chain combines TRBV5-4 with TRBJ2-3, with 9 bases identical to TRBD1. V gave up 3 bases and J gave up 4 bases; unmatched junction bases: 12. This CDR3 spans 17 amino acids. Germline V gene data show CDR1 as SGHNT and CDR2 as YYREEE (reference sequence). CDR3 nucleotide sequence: TGTGCCAGCAGCTCCTCAACACAGGGGGCGCGGGCAGATACGCAGTATTTT. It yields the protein CASSSSTQGARADTQYF.

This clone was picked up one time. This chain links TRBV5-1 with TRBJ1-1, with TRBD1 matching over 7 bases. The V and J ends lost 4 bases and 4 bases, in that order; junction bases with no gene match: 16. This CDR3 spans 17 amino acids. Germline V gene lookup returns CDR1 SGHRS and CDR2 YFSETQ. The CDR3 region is CASSPGRGGASVTEAFF. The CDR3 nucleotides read TGCGCCAGCAGCCCCGGGAGAGGGGGCGCGTCTGTCACTGAAGCTTTCTTT. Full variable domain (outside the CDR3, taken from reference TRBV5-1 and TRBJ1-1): KAGVTQTPRYLIKTRGQQVTLSCSPISGHRSVSWYQQTPGQGLQFLFEYFSETQRNKGNFPGRFSGRQFSNSRSEMNVSTLELGDSALYLCASSPGRGGASVTEAFFGQGTRLTVV.

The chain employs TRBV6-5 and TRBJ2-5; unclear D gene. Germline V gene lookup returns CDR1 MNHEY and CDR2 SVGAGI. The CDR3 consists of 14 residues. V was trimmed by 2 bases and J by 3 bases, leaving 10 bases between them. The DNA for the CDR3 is TGTGCCAGCAGTTACCGAGGAACGGAAGAGACCCAGTACTTC. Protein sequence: CASSYRGTEETQYF.

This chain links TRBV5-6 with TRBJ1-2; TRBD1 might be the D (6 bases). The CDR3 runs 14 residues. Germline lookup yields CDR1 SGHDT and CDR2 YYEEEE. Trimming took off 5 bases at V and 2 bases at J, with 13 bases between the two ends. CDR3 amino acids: CASSVGAQNYGYTF. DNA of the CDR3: TGTGCCAGCAGTGTGGGGGCGCAGAACTATGGCTACACCTTC.

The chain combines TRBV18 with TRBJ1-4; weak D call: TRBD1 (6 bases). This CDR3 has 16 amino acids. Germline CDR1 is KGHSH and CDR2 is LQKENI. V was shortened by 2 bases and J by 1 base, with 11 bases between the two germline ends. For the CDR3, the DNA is TGTGCCAGCTCACCAGGGGGGGCGCGAACTAATGAAAAACTGTTTTTT. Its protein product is CASSPGGARTNEKLFF.

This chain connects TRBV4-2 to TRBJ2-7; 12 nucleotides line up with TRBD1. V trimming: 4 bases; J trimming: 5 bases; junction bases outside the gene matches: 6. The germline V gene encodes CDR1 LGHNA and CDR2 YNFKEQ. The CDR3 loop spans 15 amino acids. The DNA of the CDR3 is TGTGCCAGCAGCCCCCCGGGACAGGGGGCCAACGAGCAGTACTTC. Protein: CASSPPGQGANEQYF.

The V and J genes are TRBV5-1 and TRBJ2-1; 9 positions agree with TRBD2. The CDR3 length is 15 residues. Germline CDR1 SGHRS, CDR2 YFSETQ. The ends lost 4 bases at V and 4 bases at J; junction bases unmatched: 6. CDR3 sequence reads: CASSPTTSGYNEQFF. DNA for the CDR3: TGCGCCAGCAGCCCGACGACTAGCGGATACAATGAGCAGTTCTTC.

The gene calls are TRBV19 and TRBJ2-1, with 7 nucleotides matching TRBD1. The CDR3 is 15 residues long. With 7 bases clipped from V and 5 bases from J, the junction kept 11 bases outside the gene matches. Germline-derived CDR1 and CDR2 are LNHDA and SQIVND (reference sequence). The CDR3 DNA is TGTGCCAGTACGAGACAGGGTGTGGGCGACAATGAGCAGTTCTTC. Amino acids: CASTRQGVGDNEQFF.

The chain's CDR3 is CASSALLAGQETQYF. DNA of the CDR3: TGTGCCAGCAGTGCACTACTAGCGGGGCAAGAGACCCAGTACTTC. This chain uses TRBV6-5 with TRBJ2-5; 10 nucleotides agree with TRBD2. Germline V gene lookup returns CDR1 MNHEY and CDR2 SVGAGI. V dropped 5 bases and J dropped 2; count of bases not matched to a gene: 5. CDR3 size: 15 residues.

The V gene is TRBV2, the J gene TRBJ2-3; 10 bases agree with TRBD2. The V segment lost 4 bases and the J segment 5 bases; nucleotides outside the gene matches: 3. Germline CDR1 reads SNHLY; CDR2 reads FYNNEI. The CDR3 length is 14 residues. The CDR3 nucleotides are TGTGCCAGCAGTGGAGCGGGGGGGGTAGATACGCAGTATTTT. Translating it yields CASSGAGGVDTQYF.

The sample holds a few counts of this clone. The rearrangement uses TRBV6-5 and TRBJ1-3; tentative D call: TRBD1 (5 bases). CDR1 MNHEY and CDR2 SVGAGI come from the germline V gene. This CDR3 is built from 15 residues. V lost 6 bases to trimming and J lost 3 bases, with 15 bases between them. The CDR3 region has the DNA TGTGCCAGCAGAGTCACAGGAACCGGTGGAAACACCATATATTTT. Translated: CASRVTGTGGNTIYF.